A selection of T cell receptor beta chains follows, all from one sample in a study of tumor and adjacent non-tumor tissue in lung cancer. Each CDR3 protein gets one entry after TCRdb re-called the multiplex PCR reads with MiXCR. Among fewer than 100,000 distinct CDR3 sequences listed, 55% to 80% were seen once. Specimen: lung tumor tissue. The receptor source for this set is a middle-aged woman with non-small cell lung cancer. CDR3s include the opening cysteine and the closing phenylalanine or tryptophan. Fields, in order: J gene, V gene, clone size, D gene, CDR3 protein, CDR3 DNA. A D gene is named only where the DNA matches it firmly. Clone size is given for some rows only: seen once, a few or many times, or a class if the clone is expanded.

j_call: TRBJ1-2; v_call: TRBV6-1; clone_size: -; d_call: -; cdr3_aa: CANSEGPGQGYTF; cdr3_nt: TGTGCCAATAGTGAAGGGCCAGGGCAGGGCTACACCTTC
j_call: TRBJ1-3; v_call: TRBV6-5; clone_size: -; d_call: TRBD1; cdr3_aa: CASSSDRGRRDTIYF; cdr3_nt: TGCGCCAGCAGCAGCGACAGGGGGCGGCGGGACACCATATATTTT
j_call: TRBJ1-5; v_call: TRBV6-1; clone_size: -; d_call: -; cdr3_aa: CANSEVDMEDQPQHF; cdr3_nt: TGTGCCAACAGTGAAGTGGACATGGAGGATCAGCCCCAGCATTTT
j_call: TRBJ2-1; v_call: TRBV11-2; clone_size: -; d_call: TRBD2; cdr3_aa: CARSNRTSGSSYNEQFF; cdr3_nt: TGTGCCAGGAGCAATAGGACTAGCGGGAGCTCCTATAATGAGCAGTTCTTC
j_call: TRBJ2-1; v_call: TRBV11-2; clone_size: -; d_call: TRBD2; cdr3_aa: CASSIGPLAERNEQFF; cdr3_nt: TGTGCCAGCAGCATAGGGCCACTAGCGGAGCGCAATGAGCAATTCTTC
j_call: TRBJ1-6; v_call: TRBV20-1; clone_size: -; d_call: -; cdr3_aa: CSANTTGVNSRLHF; cdr3_nt: TGCAGTGCGAACACGACAGGAGTGAATTCACGCCTCCACTTT
j_call: TRBJ2-1; v_call: TRBV6-1; clone_size: many; d_call: TRBD2; cdr3_aa: CASRSLAGFTEEQFF; cdr3_nt: TGTGCCAGCAGGTCACTAGCGGGGTTTACGGAAGAGCAGTTCTTC
j_call: TRBJ1-2; v_call: TRBV11-2; clone_size: -; d_call: -; cdr3_aa: CASSCDGHVNYGYTF; cdr3_nt: TGTGCCAGCAGCTGTGACGGACACGTTAACTATGGCTACACCTTC
j_call: TRBJ1-2; v_call: TRBV6-5; clone_size: -; d_call: -; cdr3_aa: CASSRTASANYSYTF; cdr3_nt: TGTGCCAGCAGTCGGACAGCTTCAGCTAACTATAGCTACACCTTC
j_call: TRBJ2-3; v_call: TRBV7-8; clone_size: -; d_call: -; cdr3_aa: CASSLRGRVAKDTQYF; cdr3_nt: TGTGCCAGCAGCTTAAGGGGCAGGGTAGCAAAGGATACGCAGTATTTT
j_call: TRBJ2-5; v_call: TRBV4-1; clone_size: -; d_call: -; cdr3_aa: CASSLRTGGETQYF; cdr3_nt: TGCGCCAGCAGCCTAAGGACTGGCGGAGAGACCCAGTACTTC
j_call: TRBJ1-6; v_call: TRBV11-2; clone_size: few; d_call: -; cdr3_aa: CASSLELAGDSPLHF; cdr3_nt: TGTGCCAGCAGCTTAGAGTTGGCAGGTGATTCACCCCTCCACTTT
j_call: TRBJ2-1; v_call: TRBV20-1; clone_size: -; d_call: -; cdr3_aa: CSAPPGRNPYNVQIF; cdr3_nt: TGCAGTGCTCCTCCGGGCAGAAATCCTTACAATGTGCAGATCTTC
j_call: TRBJ2-7; v_call: TRBV4-1; clone_size: many; d_call: TRBD1; cdr3_aa: CASSQYATGNFYEQYF; cdr3_nt: TGCGCCAGCAGCCAATATGCGACAGGGAACTTCTACGAGCAGTACTTC
j_call: TRBJ1-1; v_call: TRBV6-5; clone_size: -; d_call: -; cdr3_aa: CASSSLCRDIEAFF; cdr3_nt: TGTGCCAGCAGCAGCCTGTGTCGGGACATTGAAGCTTTCTTT
j_call: TRBJ2-1; v_call: TRBV29-1; clone_size: -; d_call: -; cdr3_aa: CSHTGIRYYEQFF; cdr3_nt: TGCAGCCATACCGGGATTAGGTACTATGAGCAGTTCTTC
j_call: TRBJ2-4; v_call: TRBV20-1; clone_size: few; d_call: TRBD2; cdr3_aa: CSARDGGSSGRAENIQYF; cdr3_nt: TGCAGTGCTAGAGATGGTGGGTCTAGCGGGAGGGCCGAAAACATTCAGTACTTC
j_call: TRBJ2-7; v_call: TRBV14; clone_size: -; d_call: -; cdr3_aa: CASSRKAYGLTSYEQYF; cdr3_nt: TGTGCCAGCAGCCGCAAGGCCTATGGACTGACATCCTACGAGCAGTACTTC
j_call: TRBJ2-7; v_call: TRBV11-1; clone_size: -; d_call: -; cdr3_aa: CVSSPGLGYYELYF; cdr3_nt: TGTGTCAGCAGCCCAGGACTGGGGTACTACGAACTGTACTTC
j_call: TRBJ2-7; v_call: TRBV6-2/TRBV6-3; clone_size: few; d_call: -; cdr3_aa: CTSSYPRGTGYEQYF; cdr3_nt: TGTACCAGCAGTTACCCCAGGGGCACTGGTTACGAGCAATACTTC
j_call: TRBJ2-2; v_call: TRBV20-1; clone_size: -; d_call: -; cdr3_aa: CSAPPGYDTGELLF; cdr3_nt: TGCAGTGCTCCGCCGGGATATGACACCGGGGAGCTGCTTTTT
j_call: TRBJ1-2; v_call: TRBV11-3; clone_size: few; d_call: -; cdr3_aa: CASFRLARPNYGYTF; cdr3_nt: TGTGCCAGCTTCCGGCTAGCCAGGCCTAACTATGGCTACACCTTC
j_call: TRBJ1-5; v_call: TRBV20-1; clone_size: once; d_call: -; cdr3_aa: CSARELRGGEPHHF; cdr3_nt: TGCAGTGCTAGAGAACTCAGAGGCGGGGAGCCCCATCATTTT
j_call: TRBJ1-2; v_call: TRBV20-1; clone_size: -; d_call: TRBD1; cdr3_aa: CSATGGSSLSSNYGYTF; cdr3_nt: TGCAGTGCTACAGGGGGTTCATCTTTATCCTCAAACTATGGTTACACCTTC
j_call: TRBJ1-2; v_call: TRBV12-3/TRBV12-4; clone_size: many; d_call: -; cdr3_aa: CASSRDGAYGYTF; cdr3_nt: TGTGCCAGCAGTCGGGACGGGGCCTATGGCTACACCTTC
j_call: TRBJ2-7; v_call: TRBV11-2; clone_size: few; d_call: -; cdr3_aa: CASSLTREGGGYEQYF; cdr3_nt: TGTGCCAGCAGCTTGACTAGGGAGGGGGGGGGCTACGAGCAGTACTTC
j_call: TRBJ1-3; v_call: TRBV28; clone_size: -; d_call: -; cdr3_aa: CASTLAGVRGVIPPGSTIYF; cdr3_nt: TGTGCCAGCACTTTGGCGGGGGTTAGGGGTGTAATCCCTCCTGGAAGCACCATATATTTT
j_call: TRBJ1-3; v_call: TRBV11-2; clone_size: -; d_call: TRBD1; cdr3_aa: CGIGGQGTSGNTIYF; cdr3_nt: TGTGGCATCGGCGGACAGGGTACATCCGGAAACACCATATATTTT
j_call: TRBJ2-1; v_call: TRBV4-1; clone_size: -; d_call: TRBD1; cdr3_aa: CASSRQDRDRSIEQFF; cdr3_nt: TGCGCCAGCAGCCGACAAGACAGGGATCGGAGCATTGAGCAATTCTTC
j_call: TRBJ2-3; v_call: TRBV6-6; clone_size: -; d_call: TRBD2; cdr3_aa: CTNRTGTSGVGTDTQYF; cdr3_nt: TGTACCAACAGAACCGGAACTAGCGGGGTGGGCACAGATACACAGTATTTT
j_call: TRBJ1-1; v_call: TRBV28; clone_size: -; d_call: -; cdr3_aa: CARRRMPNTEAFF; cdr3_nt: TGTGCCAGGAGACGGATGCCCAACACTGAAGCTTTCTTT
j_call: TRBJ2-7; v_call: TRBV5-4; clone_size: -; d_call: TRBD2; cdr3_aa: CATILNSGRAGYEQYF; cdr3_nt: TGTGCCACCATCTTGAATAGCGGGAGGGCCGGGTACGAGCAGTACTTC
j_call: TRBJ1-6; v_call: TRBV11-2; clone_size: -; d_call: -; cdr3_aa: CANSSTLGTNRSSPLHF; cdr3_nt: TGTGCCAACAGCTCAACATTGGGGACAAACCGGAGTTCACCCCTACACTTT
j_call: TRBJ2-6; v_call: TRBV5-1; clone_size: -; d_call: -; cdr3_aa: CASSSGFRLGGANVLTF; cdr3_nt: TGCGCCAGCAGCTCGGGGTTCCGCCTGGGTGGGGCCAACGTCCTGACTTTC
j_call: TRBJ2-7; v_call: TRBV6-5; clone_size: -; d_call: TRBD2; cdr3_aa: CASSYEGTSGGYEQYF; cdr3_nt: TGTGCCAGCAGTTACGAAGGGACTAGCGGGGGCTACGAACAGTACTTC
j_call: TRBJ2-7; v_call: TRBV12-3/TRBV12-4; clone_size: -; d_call: -; cdr3_aa: CASNFGDLYKQYF; cdr3_nt: TGTGCCAGCAATTTTGGGGATCTCTACAAGCAGTACTTC
j_call: TRBJ2-1; v_call: TRBV5-4; clone_size: -; d_call: -; cdr3_aa: CASPELGNDQFF; cdr3_nt: TGTGCCAGCCCGGAACTAGGCAATGACCAGTTCTTC
j_call: TRBJ1-5; v_call: TRBV5-6; clone_size: many; d_call: -; cdr3_aa: CASSLRGPLSNQPQHF; cdr3_nt: TGTGCCAGCAGCTTGAGGGGACCGCTTAGCAATCAGCCCCAGCATTTT
j_call: TRBJ2-7; v_call: TRBV12-3/TRBV12-4; clone_size: -; d_call: TRBD1; cdr3_aa: CASSPLTGIEGAYEQYF; cdr3_nt: TGTGCCAGCAGTCCACTGACAGGGATTGAAGGGGCCTACGAGCAGTACTTC
j_call: TRBJ2-1; v_call: TRBV7-9; clone_size: many; d_call: TRBD1; cdr3_aa: CASSPRGEQFF; cdr3_nt: TGTGCCAGCAGCCCCAGGGGGGAGCAGTTCTTC
j_call: TRBJ1-2; v_call: TRBV20-1; clone_size: -; d_call: -; cdr3_aa: CSAAGPSNYGYTF; cdr3_nt: TGCAGTGCGGCCGGGCCTTCTAACTATGGCTACACCTTC
j_call: TRBJ2-7; v_call: TRBV21-1; clone_size: -; d_call: -; cdr3_aa: CTSSSPTGLSYEQYF; cdr3_nt: TGTACCAGCAGCAGCCCGACAGGACTTTCCTACGAGCAGTACTTC
j_call: TRBJ2-5; v_call: TRBV5-1; clone_size: many; d_call: -; cdr3_aa: CASSPPLGGSQETQYF; cdr3_nt: TGCGCCAGCAGCCCTCCTCTGGGCGGCTCGCAAGAGACCCAGTACTTC
j_call: TRBJ1-2; v_call: TRBV30; clone_size: -; d_call: -; cdr3_aa: CAWGRSRGYTF; cdr3_nt: TGTGCCTGGGGCAGATCTAGGGGCTACACCTTC